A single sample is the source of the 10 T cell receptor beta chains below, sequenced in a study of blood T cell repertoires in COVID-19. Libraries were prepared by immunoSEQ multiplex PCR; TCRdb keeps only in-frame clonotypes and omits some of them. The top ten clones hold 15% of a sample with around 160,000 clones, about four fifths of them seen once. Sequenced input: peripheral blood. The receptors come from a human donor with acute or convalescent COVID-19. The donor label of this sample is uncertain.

CDR3 in amino acids: CASSGRGALEGNTEAFF. CDR3 bases: TGTGCCAGCAGTGGACGGGGAGCCCTGGAGGGGAACACTGAAGCTTTCTTT. The rearrangement joins TRBV25-1 to TRBJ1-1; D not certain. The CDR3 spans 17 residues. Germline values: CDR1 MGHDK, CDR2 SYGVNS. V shed 4 bases and J shed 1 base, with 19 bases lying between them. Complete variable domain (other parts from reference TRBV25-1 and TRBJ1-1): EADIYQTPRYLVIGTGKKITLECSQTMGHDKMYWYQQDPGMELHLIHYSYGVNSTEKGDLSSESTVSRIRTEHFPLTLESARPSHTSQYLCASSGRGALEGNTEAFFGQGTRLTVV.

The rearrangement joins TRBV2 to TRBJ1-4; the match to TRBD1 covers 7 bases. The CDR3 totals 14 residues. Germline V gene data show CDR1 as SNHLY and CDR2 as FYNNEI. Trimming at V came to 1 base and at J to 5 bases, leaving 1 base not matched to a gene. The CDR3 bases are TGTGCCAGCAGTGAAGTGGACAGGAATGAAAAACTGTTTTTT. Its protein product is CASSEVDRNEKLFF.

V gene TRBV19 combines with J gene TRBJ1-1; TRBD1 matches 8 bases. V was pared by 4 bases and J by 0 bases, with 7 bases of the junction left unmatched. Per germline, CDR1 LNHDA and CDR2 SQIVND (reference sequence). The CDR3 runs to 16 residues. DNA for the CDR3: TGTGCCAGTAGTACCCCGAGACAGGGGATGAACACTGAAGCTTTCTTT. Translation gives CASSTPRQGMNTEAFF.

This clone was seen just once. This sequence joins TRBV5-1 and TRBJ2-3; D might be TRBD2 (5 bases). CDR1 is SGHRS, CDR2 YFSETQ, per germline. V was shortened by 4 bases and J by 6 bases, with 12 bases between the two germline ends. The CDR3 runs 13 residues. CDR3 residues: CASSRQPGDTQYF. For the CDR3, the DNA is TGCGCCAGCAGCCGACAACCGGGGGATACGCAGTATTTT.

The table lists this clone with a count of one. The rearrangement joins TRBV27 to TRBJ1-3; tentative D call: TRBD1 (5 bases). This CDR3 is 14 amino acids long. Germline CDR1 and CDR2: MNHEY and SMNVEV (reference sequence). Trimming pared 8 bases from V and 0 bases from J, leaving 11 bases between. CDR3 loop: CASGVGGSGNTIYF. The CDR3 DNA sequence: TGTGCCAGCGGTGTCGGGGGCTCTGGAAACACCATATATTTT.

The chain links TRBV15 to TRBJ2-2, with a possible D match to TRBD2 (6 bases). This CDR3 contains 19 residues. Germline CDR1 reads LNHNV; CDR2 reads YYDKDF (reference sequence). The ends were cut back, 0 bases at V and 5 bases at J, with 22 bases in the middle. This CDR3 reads CATSRDSQAGWLSTGELFF. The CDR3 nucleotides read TGTGCCACCAGCAGAGATTCCCAAGCGGGTTGGTTGAGTACCGGGGAGCTGTTTTTT.

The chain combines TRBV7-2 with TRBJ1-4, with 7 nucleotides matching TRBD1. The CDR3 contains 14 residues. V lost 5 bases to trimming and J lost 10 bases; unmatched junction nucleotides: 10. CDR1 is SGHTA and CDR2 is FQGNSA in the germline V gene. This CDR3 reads CASSRGTVEGKLFF. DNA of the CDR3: TGTGCCAGCAGCCGTGGGACAGTGGAGGGAAAACTGTTTTTT.

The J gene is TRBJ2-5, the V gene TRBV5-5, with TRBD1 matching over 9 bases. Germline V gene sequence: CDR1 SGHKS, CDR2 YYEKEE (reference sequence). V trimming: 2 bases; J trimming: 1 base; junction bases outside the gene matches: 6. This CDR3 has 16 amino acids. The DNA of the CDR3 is TGTGCCAGCAGCTTAAACCCGACAGGGGGCCAAGAGACCCAGTACTTC. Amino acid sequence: CASSLNPTGGQETQYF.

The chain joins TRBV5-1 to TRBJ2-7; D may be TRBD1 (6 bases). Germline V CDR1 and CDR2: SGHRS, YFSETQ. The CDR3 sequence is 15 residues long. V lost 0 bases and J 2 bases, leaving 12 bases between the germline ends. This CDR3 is CASSLDREHTYEQYF. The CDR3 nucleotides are TGCGCCAGCAGCTTGGACAGGGAACATACCTACGAGCAGTACTTC.

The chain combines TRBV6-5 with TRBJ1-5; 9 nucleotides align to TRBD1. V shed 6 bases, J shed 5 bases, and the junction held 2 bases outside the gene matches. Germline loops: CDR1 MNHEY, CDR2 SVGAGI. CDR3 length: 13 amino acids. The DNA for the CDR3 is TGTGCCAGCAGCGGGACAGGGTATCAGCCCCAGCATTTT. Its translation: CASSGTGYQPQHF.